This T cell receptor beta chain appears in the sequencing data of a study of T cells in Graves' hyperthyroidism and ophthalmopathy. General study points: Blood also carried most thyroid clonotypes expanded above 0.001. In simple terms, a model built on 13 V-J features told ophthalmopathy apart from stable hyperthyroidism.

Amplified TCR beta CDR3 regions derived from RNA transcripts. RT-PCR in the first round (using the HTBI primer set) targeted the TCR CDR3. TCRdb reprocessed the multiplex PCR reads via MiXCR and lists one record per CDR3 protein. The data contain some 760,000 distinct CDR3 sequences, 12% to 15% of them singletons. Any patient presenting with uncontrolled infection, other autoimmune disease, pregnancy or lactation was left out. This clonotype was seen ten or more times. The antigen is not known. Germline CDR1 reads LGHDT; CDR2 reads YNNKEL (reference sequence). Between the trimmed V and J ends, which lost 5 bases and 4 bases, there was a span of 11 bases. This CDR3 comprises 14 residues.

The receptor's source is a woman aged 18-30 years with Graves' hyperthyroidism. The gene calls are TRBV3-1 and TRBJ2-2; perhaps TRBD2 as D (6 bases). Sequences were obtained from blood. In nucleotides, the CDR3 is TGTGCCAGCAGCTTTAAGGGAGGCACCGGGGAGCTGTTTTTT. Its protein is CASSFKGGTGELFF.